Each of the 25 T cell receptor beta chains below was sequenced from the same sample in a study of STAT3 mutations in large granular lymphocyte leukemia. Study-wide results and limits: At least one immunodominant TCR beta clonotype appeared in every T-cell large granular lymphocyte leukemia patient.

Libraries were prepared by immunoSEQ multiplex PCR; TCRdb keeps only in-frame clonotypes and omits some of them. The top ten clones hold more than 60% of a sample with approximately 4,500 clones, approximately 82% of them seen once. The antigens for these receptors are not known. Sequencing was performed on peripheral blood mononuclear cells. The receptors shown here come from a man aged 35-49 years with T-cell large granular lymphocyte leukemia. Some clones in this sample may be carry-over from other donors' samples.

V and J are TRBV4-3 and TRBJ1-4; 7 bases fit TRBD1. The CDR3 extends over 16 amino acids. CDR1 is LGHNA, CDR2 YSLEER, per germline. The V gene end was trimmed by 0 bases and the J gene end by 6 bases; junction bases not matched to a gene: 7. For the CDR3, the DNA is TGCGCCAGCAGCCAAGATTGGCCAGGGGGGTATGAAAAACTGTTTTTT. It is translated as CASSQDWPGGYEKLFF.

This sequence joins TRBV27 and TRBJ2-1; 9 bases are a match to TRBD2. The CDR3 extends over 13 amino acids. Trimming removed 7 bases from V and 6 bases from J; junction bases left unmatched: 4. Germline loops: CDR1 MNHEY, CDR2 SMNVEV (reference sequence). Here the CDR3 reads CASKGGGANEQFF. In DNA, the CDR3 is TGTGCCAGCAAAGGCGGGGGGGCCAATGAGCAGTTCTTC.

This chain uses TRBV5-6 with TRBJ1-4; 8 bases line up with TRBD1. V trimming: 3 bases; J trimming: 7 bases; junction bases outside the gene matches: 5. The germline V gene has CDR1 SGHDT and CDR2 YYEEEE. The CDR3 is 14 amino acids. CDR3 sequence (DNA): TGTGCCAGCAGCTCAACAGGGGGTATTGAAAAACTGTTTTTT. Translating gives CASSSTGGIEKLFF.

The genes are TRBV7-9 and TRBJ2-5; tentatively, D is TRBD1 (6 bases). Germline lookup yields CDR1 SEHNR and CDR2 FQNEAQ (reference sequence). Trimming took off 5 bases at V and 3 bases at J, with 10 bases between the two ends. The CDR3 runs 13 residues. The chain's CDR3 is CASSATGKETQYF. CDR3 DNA sequence: TGTGCCAGCAGCGCGACAGGAAAAGAGACCCAGTACTTC.

The V call is TRBV5-4, the J call TRBJ1-6, with TRBD1 as a possible D gene (5 bases). The ends were cut back, 0 bases at V and 12 bases at J, with 13 bases in the middle. The CDR3 spans 14 residues. Germline lookup yields CDR1 SGHNT and CDR2 YYREEE (reference sequence). In DNA form, the CDR3 reads TGTGCCAGCAGCTTGGATCCGGACCAGGGACCCCTCCACTTT. It codes for CASSLDPDQGPLHF.

V and J are TRBV18 and TRBJ1-1; the D is unclear. This CDR3 region has 14 residues. CDR1 and CDR2 (germline): KGHSH, LQKENI. The germline V and J ends were trimmed by 6 bases and 1 base, with 12 bases remaining between them. The CDR3 DNA reads as TGTGCCAGCTCTAACCTAGAAGGGAACACTGAAGCTTTCTTT. It specifies CASSNLEGNTEAFF.

The rearrangement links TRBV4-2 to TRBJ1-1; D remains unclear. The V gene's germline CDR1 is LGHNA and CDR2 YNFKEQ. Trimming removed 4 bases from V and 1 base from J, with 13 bases in between. The CDR3 is 15 residues long. Here the CDR3 DNA reads TGTGCCAGCAGCCCCGTGGATCGTGCGAACACTGAAGCTTTCTTT. Translating it yields CASSPVDRANTEAFF.

The chain recombines TRBV5-5 with TRBJ1-1; D ambiguous. The CDR3 is 13 residues long. Germline V gene data show CDR1 as SGHKS and CDR2 as YYEKEE (reference sequence). With 5 bases removed from V and 5 bases from J, the gap between germline ends came to 13 bases. The CDR3 DNA is TGTGCCAGCAGTCAAGACCGGGTAACTGAAGCTTTCTTT. Its protein is CASSQDRVTEAFF. The whole variable domain, remainder taken from reference TRBV5-5 and TRBJ1-1, is DAGVTQSPTHLIKTRGQQVTLRCSPISGHKSVSWYQQVLGQGPQFIFQYYEKEERGRGNFPDRFSARQFPNYSSELNVNALLLGDSALYLCASSQDRVTEAFFGQGTRLTVV.

The V gene is TRBV30, the J gene TRBJ2-2, with no clear D. Germline CDR1 and CDR2: GTSNPN and SVGIG (reference sequence). CDR3 length: 14 residues. Trimming cost V 7 bases and J 1 base, with 13 bases left between them. The DNA of the CDR3 is TGTGCCTCATCAACAAAGGGGAACACCGGGGAGCTGTTTTTT. Protein product: CASSTKGNTGELFF.

CDR3 sequence (DNA): TGTGCCAGCAGTTACCCCGGTCGGGGTAGTGAGCAGTTCTTC. Its translation: CASSYPGRGSEQFF. V and J are TRBV6-5 and TRBJ2-1; TRBD2 might be the D (5 bases). CDR1 is MNHEY and CDR2 is SVGAGI in the germline V gene. V lost 2 bases, J lost 9 bases, and 14 bases lay in between. The CDR3 length is 14 residues.

The chain uses TRBV25-1 and TRBJ1-6; 9 bases align to TRBD1. V dropped 8 bases and J dropped 7; count of bases not matched to a gene: 6. Germline-derived CDR1 and CDR2 are MGHDK and SYGVNS. This CDR3 has 14 residues. The CDR3 DNA reads TGTGCCAGCCGTACAGGGGGCATGAATTCACCCCTCCACTTT. Amino acids: CASRTGGMNSPLHF. Full variable domain (rest looked up from reference TRBV25-1 and TRBJ1-6): EADIYQTPRYLVIGTGKKITLECSQTMGHDKMYWYQQDPGMELHLIHYSYGVNSTEKGDLSSESTVSRIRTEHFPLTLESARPSHTSQYLCASRTGGMNSPLHFGNGTRLTVT.

This clone appeared a few times. The chain recombines TRBV6-5 with TRBJ2-7; D unresolved. V was cut by 2 bases and J by 0 bases, with 8 bases left in between. Germline assignment: CDR1 MNHEY and CDR2 SVGAGI. CDR3 length equals 14 residues. The CDR3 is CASSYRRFSYEQYF. For the CDR3, the DNA is TGTGCCAGCAGTTACCGCAGGTTCTCCTACGAGCAGTACTTC.

The chain recombines TRBV6-5 with TRBJ1-2; maybe TRBD1 (5 bases). Germline V lookup: CDR1 MNHEY, CDR2 SVGAGI. V lost 2 bases, J lost 4 bases, and 8 bases lay in between. There are 13 residues in the CDR3. The CDR3 here is CASSYRGGYGYTF. CDR3 DNA sequence: TGTGCCAGCAGTTACAGGGGTGGCTATGGCTACACCTTC.

The chain couples TRBV19 to TRBJ1-5; 9 nucleotides agree with TRBD1. The CDR3 length is 14 residues. J gave up 5 bases and V 6 bases, and 5 bases lay outside the gene matches. In germline, CDR1 is LNHDA, CDR2 SQIVND (reference sequence). Here the CDR3 reads CASRLQGADQPQHF. In DNA, the CDR3 is TGTGCCAGTAGGTTACAGGGGGCCGATCAGCCCCAGCATTTT.

About this clone itself: Other nucleotide sequences in the sample specify the same CDR3. V gene TRBV25-1 combines with J gene TRBJ2-7; unclear D gene. The germline V gene has CDR1 MGHDK and CDR2 SYGVNS. V was clipped by 6 bases and J by 4 bases, with 7 bases between them. This CDR3 has 11 amino acids. This CDR3 is CASRNLYEQYF. The DNA of the CDR3 is TGTGCCAGCAGGAACCTTTACGAGCAGTACTTC.

A single count supports this clone. The chain has TRBV4-1 and TRBJ1-2; 8 nucleotides agree with TRBD1. Germline values: CDR1 MGHRA, CDR2 YSYEKL. V shed 1 base and J 4 bases; nucleotides not matched to a gene: 5. The CDR3 covers 15 residues. Written as DNA, the CDR3 is TGCGCCAGCAGCCAAGGGACAGGGAATCGCTATGGCTACACCTTC. It translates to CASSQGTGNRYGYTF.

This chain joins TRBV5-1 and TRBJ2-1; D gene ambiguous. The CDR3 is 13 amino acids. CDR1 and CDR2 from the germline V gene are SGHRS and YFSETQ. V was cut by 0 bases and J by 5 bases, with 6 bases left in between. The CDR3 spells CASSLEFDNEQFF. Here the CDR3 DNA reads TGCGCCAGCAGCTTGGAGTTTGACAATGAGCAGTTCTTC.

This clone came up a few times. V and J are TRBV13 and TRBJ1-1; D is unclear. In germline, CDR1 is PRHDT, CDR2 FYEKMQ (reference sequence). The V end lost 5 bases, the J end lost 1 base, and 8 bases lay between the germline ends. The CDR3 has 13 amino acids. CDR3 in amino acids: CASSNGGNTEAFF. As DNA, the CDR3 is TGTGCCAGCAGCAACGGAGGGAACACTGAAGCTTTCTTT.

The rearrangement uses TRBV5-4 and TRBJ1-2; TRBD1 matches at 8 bases. The V segment lost 0 bases and the J segment 6 bases; nucleotides outside the gene matches: 4. This CDR3 spans 14 amino acids. Germline V CDR1 and CDR2: SGHNT, YYREEE (reference sequence). In DNA, the CDR3 is TGTGCCAGCAGCTTGGGACAGGGGCAAGATGGCTACACCTTC. Its protein is CASSLGQGQDGYTF.

The rearrangement links TRBV10-3 to TRBJ2-1; D is unresolved. This CDR3 is 11 amino acids long. Deletions cut 3 bases from V and 6 bases from J, with 3 bases between. Germline values: CDR1 ENHRY, CDR2 SYGVKD. The CDR3 region has the DNA TGTGCCATCAGTGACTTCAATGAGCAGTTCTTC. The encoded protein is CAISDFNEQFF.

V is TRBV30 and J is TRBJ2-4; D is unresolved. Germline assignment: CDR1 GTSNPN and CDR2 SVGIG (reference sequence). This CDR3 region has 12 residues. The V end lost 3 bases, the J end lost 6 bases, and 9 bases lay between the germline ends. Written as DNA, the CDR3 is TGTGCCTGGAGGGTAGCTCCAAACATTCAGTACTTC. This sequence encodes CAWRVAPNIQYF.

This clone has just a few counts. This is likely a read error, given that the CDR3 carries no conserved phenylalanine or tryptophan at its end. It is unclear where the CDR3 begins or ends on the DNA, so no DNA is shown, and the CDR3 is as TCRdb lists it. The chain combines TRBV6-1 with TRBJ1-1. The CDR3 is 14 residues long, counting both termini. Germline loops: CDR1 MNHNS, CDR2 SASEGT. The CDR3 sequence: CASGNSWEGSLLTD.

V usage is TRBV27 and J usage is TRBJ1-2; no clear D gene. This CDR3 has 17 amino acids. V dropped 5 bases and J dropped 3 bases, with 22 bases sitting between them. CDR1 is MNHEY, CDR2 SMNVEV, per germline (reference sequence). For the CDR3, the DNA is TGTGCCAGCAGTCTCCATAGGCCCATGGGTCGGGACTATGGCTACACCTTC. The encoded protein is CASSLHRPMGRDYGYTF.

The rearrangement joins TRBV5-1 to TRBJ1-2; 7 positions match TRBD1. With V trimmed by 4 bases and J by 5 bases, 8 bases remained unmatched. The CDR3 totals 14 residues. Germline CDR1 SGHRS, CDR2 YFSETQ. CDR3 nucleotide sequence: TGCGCCAGCAGCGACGAACAGGGGAGGTATGGCTACACCTTC. The encoded protein is CASSDEQGRYGYTF.

The genes are TRBV6-5 and TRBJ1-1; D is uncertain. Germline V gene sequence: CDR1 MNHEY, CDR2 SVGAGI. The V end lost 0 bases, the J end lost 11 bases, and 13 bases lay between the germline ends. This CDR3 contains 13 residues. The CDR3 coding sequence is TGTGCCAGCAGTTACTCGAATCGGGGTGGGGCTTTCTTT. This sequence encodes CASSYSNRGGAFF.